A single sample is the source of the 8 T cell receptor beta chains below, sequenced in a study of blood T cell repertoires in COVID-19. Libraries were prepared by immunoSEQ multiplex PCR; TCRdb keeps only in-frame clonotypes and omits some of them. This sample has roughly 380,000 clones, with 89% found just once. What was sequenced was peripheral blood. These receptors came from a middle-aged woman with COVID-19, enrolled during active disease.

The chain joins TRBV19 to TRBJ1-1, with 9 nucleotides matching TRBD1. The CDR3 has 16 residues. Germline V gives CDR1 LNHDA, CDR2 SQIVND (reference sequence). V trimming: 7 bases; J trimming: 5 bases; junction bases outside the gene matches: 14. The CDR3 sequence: CASTPTGGLHFTEAFF. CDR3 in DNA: TGTGCCAGTACCCCGACAGGGGGTTTGCACTTTACTGAAGCTTTCTTT.

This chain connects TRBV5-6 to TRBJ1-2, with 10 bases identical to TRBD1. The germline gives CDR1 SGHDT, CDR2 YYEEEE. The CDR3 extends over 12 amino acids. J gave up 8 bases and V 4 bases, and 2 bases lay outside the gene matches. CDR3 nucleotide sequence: TGTGCCAGCAGCCTGGGACAGGGGGGCTACACCTTC. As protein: CASSLGQGGYTF.

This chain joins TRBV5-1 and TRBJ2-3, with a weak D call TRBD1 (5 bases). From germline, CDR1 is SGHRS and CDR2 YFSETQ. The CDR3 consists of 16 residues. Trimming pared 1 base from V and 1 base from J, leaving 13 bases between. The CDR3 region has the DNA TGCGCCAGCAGCTTGAGACCTGACAGAGGCACAGATACGCAGTATTTT. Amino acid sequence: CASSLRPDRGTDTQYF.

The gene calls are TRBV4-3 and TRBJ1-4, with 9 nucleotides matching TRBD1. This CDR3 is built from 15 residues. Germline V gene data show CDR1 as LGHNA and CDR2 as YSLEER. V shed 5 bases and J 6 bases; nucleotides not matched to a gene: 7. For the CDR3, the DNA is TGCGCCAGCAGCAAACAGGGGGCGAAGGATGAAAAACTGTTTTTT. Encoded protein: CASSKQGAKDEKLFF.

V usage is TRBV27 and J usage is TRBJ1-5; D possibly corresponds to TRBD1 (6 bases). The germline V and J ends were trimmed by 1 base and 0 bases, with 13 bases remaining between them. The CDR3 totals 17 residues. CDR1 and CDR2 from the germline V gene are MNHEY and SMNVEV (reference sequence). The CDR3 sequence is CASSLLGQQYSNQPQHF. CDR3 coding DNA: TGTGCCAGCAGTTTATTAGGACAGCAGTATAGCAATCAGCCCCAGCATTTT.

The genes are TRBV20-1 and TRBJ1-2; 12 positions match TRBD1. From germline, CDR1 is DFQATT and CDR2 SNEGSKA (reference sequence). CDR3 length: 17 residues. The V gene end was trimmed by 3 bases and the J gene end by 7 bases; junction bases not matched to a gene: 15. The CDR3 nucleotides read TGCAGTGCTAGTCAAGGGGGACAGGGGGCCCCTAGGGGTGGCTACACCTTC. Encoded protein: CSASQGGQGAPRGGYTF.

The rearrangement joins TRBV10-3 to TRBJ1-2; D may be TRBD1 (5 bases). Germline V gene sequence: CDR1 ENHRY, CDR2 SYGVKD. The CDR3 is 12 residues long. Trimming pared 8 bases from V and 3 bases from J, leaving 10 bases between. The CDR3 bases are TGTGCCATCGGGGGGAGAGACTATGGCTACACCTTC. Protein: CAIGGRDYGYTF.

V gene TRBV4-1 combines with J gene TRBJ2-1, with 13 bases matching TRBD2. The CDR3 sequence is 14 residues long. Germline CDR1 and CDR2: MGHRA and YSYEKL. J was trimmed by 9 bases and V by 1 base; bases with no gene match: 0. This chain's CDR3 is CASSQGTSGSEQFF. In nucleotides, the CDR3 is TGCGCCAGCAGCCAAGGGACTAGCGGGAGTGAGCAGTTCTTC.